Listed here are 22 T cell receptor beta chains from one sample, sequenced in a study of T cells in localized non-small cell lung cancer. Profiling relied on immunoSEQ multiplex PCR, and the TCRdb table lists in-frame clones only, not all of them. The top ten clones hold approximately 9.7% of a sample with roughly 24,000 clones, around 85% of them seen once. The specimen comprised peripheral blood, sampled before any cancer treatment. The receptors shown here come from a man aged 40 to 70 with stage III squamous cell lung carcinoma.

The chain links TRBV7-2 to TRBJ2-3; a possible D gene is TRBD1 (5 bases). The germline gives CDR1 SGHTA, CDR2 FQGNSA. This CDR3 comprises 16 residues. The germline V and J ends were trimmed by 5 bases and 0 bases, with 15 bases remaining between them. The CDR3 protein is CASSMVQATSTDTQYF. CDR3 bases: TGTGCCAGCAGCATGGTACAGGCTACTAGCACAGATACGCAGTATTTT.

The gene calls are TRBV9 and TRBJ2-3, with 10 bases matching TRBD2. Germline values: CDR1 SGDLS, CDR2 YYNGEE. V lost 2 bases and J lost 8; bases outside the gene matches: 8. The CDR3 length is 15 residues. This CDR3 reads CASSVGAGGPSTQYF. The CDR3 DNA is TGTGCCAGCAGCGTTGGAGCGGGAGGGCCCTCTACGCAGTATTTT.

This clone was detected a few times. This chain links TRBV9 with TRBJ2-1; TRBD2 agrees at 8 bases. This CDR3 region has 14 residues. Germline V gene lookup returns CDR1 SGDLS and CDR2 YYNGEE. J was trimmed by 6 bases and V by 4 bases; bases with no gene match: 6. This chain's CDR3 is CASSLGAGGNEQFF. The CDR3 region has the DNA TGTGCCAGCAGCTTGGGGGCGGGAGGCAATGAGCAGTTCTTC.

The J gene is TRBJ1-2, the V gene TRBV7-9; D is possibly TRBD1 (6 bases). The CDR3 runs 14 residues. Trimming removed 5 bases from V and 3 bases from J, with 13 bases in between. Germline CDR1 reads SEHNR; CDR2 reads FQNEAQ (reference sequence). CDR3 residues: CASSPPTGYYGYTF. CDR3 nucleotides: TGTGCCAGCAGCCCCCCGACAGGTTACTATGGCTACACCTTC. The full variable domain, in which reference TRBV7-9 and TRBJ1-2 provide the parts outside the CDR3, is DTGVSQNPRHKITKRGQNVTFRCDPISEHNRLYWYRQTLGQGPEFLTYFQNEAQLEKSRLLSDRFSAERPKGSFSTLEIQRTEQGDSAMYLCASSPPTGYYGYTFGSGTRLTVV.

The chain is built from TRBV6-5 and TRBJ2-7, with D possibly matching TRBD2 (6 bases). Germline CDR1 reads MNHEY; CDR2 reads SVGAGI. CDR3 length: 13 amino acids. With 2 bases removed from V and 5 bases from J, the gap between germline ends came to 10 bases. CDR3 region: CASSYETRHEQYF. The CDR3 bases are TGTGCCAGCAGTTACGAGACTAGACACGAGCAGTACTTC.

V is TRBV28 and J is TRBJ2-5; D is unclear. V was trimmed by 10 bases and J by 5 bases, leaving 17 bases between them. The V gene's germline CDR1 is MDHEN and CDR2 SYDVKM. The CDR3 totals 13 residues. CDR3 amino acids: CATDGWTRETQYF. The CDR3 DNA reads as TGTGCCACCGACGGATGGACGAGGGAGACCCAGTACTTC.

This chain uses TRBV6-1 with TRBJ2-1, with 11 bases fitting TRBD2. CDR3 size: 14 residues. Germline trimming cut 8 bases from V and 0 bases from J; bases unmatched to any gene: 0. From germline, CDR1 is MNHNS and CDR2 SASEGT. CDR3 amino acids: CASGTSGSYNEQFF. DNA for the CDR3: TGTGCCAGCGGGACTAGCGGCTCCTACAATGAGCAGTTCTTC.

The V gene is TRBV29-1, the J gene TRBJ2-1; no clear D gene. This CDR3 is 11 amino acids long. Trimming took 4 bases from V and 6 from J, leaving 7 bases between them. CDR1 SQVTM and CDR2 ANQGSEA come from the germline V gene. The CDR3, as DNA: TGCAGCGTTGGACTGATCAATGAGCAGTTCTTC. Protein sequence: CSVGLINEQFF.

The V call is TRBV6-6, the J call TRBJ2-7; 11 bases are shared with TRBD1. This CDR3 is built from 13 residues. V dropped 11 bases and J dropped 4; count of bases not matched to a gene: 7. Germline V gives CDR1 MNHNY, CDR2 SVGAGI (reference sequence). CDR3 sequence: CAGRTGGEYEQYF. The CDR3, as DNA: TGTGCCGGACGGACAGGGGGCGAATACGAGCAGTACTTC.

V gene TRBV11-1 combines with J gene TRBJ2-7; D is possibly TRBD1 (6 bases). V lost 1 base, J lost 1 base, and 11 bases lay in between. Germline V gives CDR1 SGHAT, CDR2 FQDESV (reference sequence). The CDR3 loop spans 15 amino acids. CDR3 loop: CASSLGGGASYEQYV. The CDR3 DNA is TGTGCCAGCAGCTTAGGAGGGGGTGCTTCCTACGAGCAGTACGTC.

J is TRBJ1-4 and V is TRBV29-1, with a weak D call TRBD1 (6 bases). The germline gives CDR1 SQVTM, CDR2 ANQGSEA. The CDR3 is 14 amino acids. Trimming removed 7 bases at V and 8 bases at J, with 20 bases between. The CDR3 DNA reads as TGCAGCGGGGGGAGGGGGGCCCCTGGCGAAAAACTGTTTTTT. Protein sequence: CSGGRGAPGEKLFF. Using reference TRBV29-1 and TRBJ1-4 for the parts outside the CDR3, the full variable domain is SAVISQKPSRDICQRGTSLTIQCQVDSQVTMMFWYRQQPGQSLTLIATANQGSEATYESGFVIDKFPISRPNLTFSTLTVSNMSPEDSSIYLCSGGRGAPGEKLFFGSGTQLSVL.

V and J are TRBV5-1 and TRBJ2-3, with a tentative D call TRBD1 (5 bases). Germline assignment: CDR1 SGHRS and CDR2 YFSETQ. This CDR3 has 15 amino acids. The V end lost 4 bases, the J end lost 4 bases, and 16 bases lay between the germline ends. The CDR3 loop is CASSALGLSSDTQYF. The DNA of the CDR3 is TGCGCCAGCAGCGCACTGGGGCTGTCTTCAGATACGCAGTATTTT.

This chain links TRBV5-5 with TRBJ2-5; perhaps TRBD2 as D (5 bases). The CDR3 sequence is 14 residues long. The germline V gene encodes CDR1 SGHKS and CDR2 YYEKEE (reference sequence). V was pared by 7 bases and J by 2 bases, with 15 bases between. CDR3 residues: CASWRRPPQETQYF. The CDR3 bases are TGTGCCAGCTGGAGGAGGCCCCCTCAAGAGACCCAGTACTTC.

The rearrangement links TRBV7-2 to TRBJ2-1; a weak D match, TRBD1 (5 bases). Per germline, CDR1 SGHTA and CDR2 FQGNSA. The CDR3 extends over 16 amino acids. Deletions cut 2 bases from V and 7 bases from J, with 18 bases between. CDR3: CASSLNPLSQGNEQFF. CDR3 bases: TGTGCCAGCAGCTTAAACCCTTTATCGCAGGGTAATGAGCAGTTCTTC.

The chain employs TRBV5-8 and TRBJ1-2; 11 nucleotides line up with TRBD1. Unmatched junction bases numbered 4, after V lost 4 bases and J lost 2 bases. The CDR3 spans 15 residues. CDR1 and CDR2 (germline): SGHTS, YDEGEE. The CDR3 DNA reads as TGTGCCAGCAGCGCCCGGGACAGGGGGAACTATGGCTACACCTTC. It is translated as CASSARDRGNYGYTF.

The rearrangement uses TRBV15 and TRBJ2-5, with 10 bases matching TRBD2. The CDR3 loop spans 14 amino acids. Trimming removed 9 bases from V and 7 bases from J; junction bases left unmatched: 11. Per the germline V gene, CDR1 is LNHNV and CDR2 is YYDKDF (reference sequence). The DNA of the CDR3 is TGTGCCACGATAAGGACTAGCGGTTCTGGGACCCAGTACTTC. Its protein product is CATIRTSGSGTQYF.

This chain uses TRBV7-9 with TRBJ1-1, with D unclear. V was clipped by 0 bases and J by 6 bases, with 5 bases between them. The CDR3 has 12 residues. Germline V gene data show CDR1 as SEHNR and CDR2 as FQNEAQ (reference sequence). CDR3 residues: CASSLAAAEAFF. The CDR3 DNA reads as TGTGCCAGCAGCTTAGCGGCAGCTGAAGCTTTCTTT.

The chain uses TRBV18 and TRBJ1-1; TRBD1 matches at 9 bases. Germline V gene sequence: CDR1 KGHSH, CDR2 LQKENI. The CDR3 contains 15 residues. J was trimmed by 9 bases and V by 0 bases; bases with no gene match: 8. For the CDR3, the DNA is TGTGCCAGCTCACCACCGTTGTCGACAGGGGGTAAAGCTTTCTTT. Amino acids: CASSPPLSTGGKAFF. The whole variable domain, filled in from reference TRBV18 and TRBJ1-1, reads NAGVMQNPRHLVRRRGQEARLRCSPMKGHSHVYWYRQLPEEGLKFMVYLQKENIIDESGMPKERFSAEFPKEGPSILRIQQVVRGDSAAYFCASSPPLSTGGKAFFGQGTRLTVV.

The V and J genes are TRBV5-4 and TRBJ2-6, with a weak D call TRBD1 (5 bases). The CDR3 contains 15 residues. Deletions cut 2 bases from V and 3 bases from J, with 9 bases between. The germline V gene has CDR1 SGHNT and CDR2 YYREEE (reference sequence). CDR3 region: CASSFRVNGANVLTF. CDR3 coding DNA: TGTGCCAGCAGCTTCAGGGTAAATGGGGCCAACGTCCTGACTTTC.

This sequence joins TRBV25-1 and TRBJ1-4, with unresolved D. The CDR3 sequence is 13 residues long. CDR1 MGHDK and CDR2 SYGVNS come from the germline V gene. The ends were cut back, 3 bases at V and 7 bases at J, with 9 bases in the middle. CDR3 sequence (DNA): TGTGCCAGCAGTGACAGGACTGGTGAAAAACTGTTTTTT. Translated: CASSDRTGEKLFF.

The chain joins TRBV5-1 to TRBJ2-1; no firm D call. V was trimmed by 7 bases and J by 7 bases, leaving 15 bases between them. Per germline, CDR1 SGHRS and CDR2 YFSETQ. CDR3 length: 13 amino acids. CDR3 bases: TGCGCCAGCTGCCTCACCCTATCGAATGAGCAGTTCTTC. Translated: CASCLTLSNEQFF.

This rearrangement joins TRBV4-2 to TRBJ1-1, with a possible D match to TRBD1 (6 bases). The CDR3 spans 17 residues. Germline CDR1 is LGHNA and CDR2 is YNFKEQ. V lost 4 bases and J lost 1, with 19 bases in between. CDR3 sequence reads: CASSPPSLRGGNTEAFF. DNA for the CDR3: TGTGCCAGCAGCCCCCCATCCCTTAGAGGGGGGAACACTGAAGCTTTCTTT.